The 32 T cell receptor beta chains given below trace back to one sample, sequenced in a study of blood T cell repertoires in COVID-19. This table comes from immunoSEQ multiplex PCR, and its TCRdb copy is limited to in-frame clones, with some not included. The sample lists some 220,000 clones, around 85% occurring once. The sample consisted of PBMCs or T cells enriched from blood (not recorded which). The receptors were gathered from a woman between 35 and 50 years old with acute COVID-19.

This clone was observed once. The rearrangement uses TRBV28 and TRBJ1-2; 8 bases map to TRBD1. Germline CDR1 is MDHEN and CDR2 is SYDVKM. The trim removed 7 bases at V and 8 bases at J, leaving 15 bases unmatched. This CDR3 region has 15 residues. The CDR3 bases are TGTGCCAGCACCCCGCCCCCCGGACAGGGTCTCGGCTACACCTTC. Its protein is CASTPPPGQGLGYTF.

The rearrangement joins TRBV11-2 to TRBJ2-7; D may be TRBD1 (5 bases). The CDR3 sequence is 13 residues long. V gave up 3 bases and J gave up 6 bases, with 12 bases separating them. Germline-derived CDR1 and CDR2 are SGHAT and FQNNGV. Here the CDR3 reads CASSLFQGGEQYF. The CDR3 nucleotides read TGTGCCAGCAGCTTGTTCCAGGGTGGCGAGCAGTACTTC.

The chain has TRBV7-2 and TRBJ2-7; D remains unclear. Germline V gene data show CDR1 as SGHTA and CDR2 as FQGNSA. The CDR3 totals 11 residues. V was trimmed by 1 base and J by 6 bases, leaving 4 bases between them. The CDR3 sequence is CASSLGPEQYF. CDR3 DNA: TGTGCCAGCAGCTTAGGGCCCGAGCAGTACTTC.

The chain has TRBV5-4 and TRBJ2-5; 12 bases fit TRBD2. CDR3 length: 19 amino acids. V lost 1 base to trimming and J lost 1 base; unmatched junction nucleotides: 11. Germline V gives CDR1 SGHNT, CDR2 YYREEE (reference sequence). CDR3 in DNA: TGTGCCAGCAGCTTGTTAGGGACTAGCGGGCTTGGGACCCAAGAGACCCAGTACTTC. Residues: CASSLLGTSGLGTQETQYF. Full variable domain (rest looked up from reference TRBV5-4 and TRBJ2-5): ETGVTQSPTHLIKTRGQQVTLRCSSQSGHNTVSWYQQALGQGPQFIFQYYREEENGRGNFPPRFSGLQFPNYSSELNVNALELDDSALYLCASSLLGTSGLGTQETQYFGPGTRLLVL.

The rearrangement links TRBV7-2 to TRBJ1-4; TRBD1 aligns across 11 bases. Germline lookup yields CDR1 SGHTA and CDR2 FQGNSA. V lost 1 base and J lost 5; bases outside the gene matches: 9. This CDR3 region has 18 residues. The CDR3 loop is CASSLVWTGGAGNEKLFF. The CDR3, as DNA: TGTGCCAGCAGCTTAGTGTGGACAGGGGGCGCAGGGAATGAAAAACTGTTTTTT.

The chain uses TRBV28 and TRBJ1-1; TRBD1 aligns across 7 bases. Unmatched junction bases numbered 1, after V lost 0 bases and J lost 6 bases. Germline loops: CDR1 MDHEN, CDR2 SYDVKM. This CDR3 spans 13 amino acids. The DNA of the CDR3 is TGTGCCAGCAGTTTATGGGACAGGCCTGAAGCTTTCTTT. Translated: CASSLWDRPEAFF.

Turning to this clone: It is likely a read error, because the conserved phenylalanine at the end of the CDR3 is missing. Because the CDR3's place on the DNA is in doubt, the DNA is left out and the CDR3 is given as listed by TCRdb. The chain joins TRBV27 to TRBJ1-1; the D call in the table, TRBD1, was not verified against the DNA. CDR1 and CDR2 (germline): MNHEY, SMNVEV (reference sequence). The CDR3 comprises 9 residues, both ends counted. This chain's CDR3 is CASSLGQVG.

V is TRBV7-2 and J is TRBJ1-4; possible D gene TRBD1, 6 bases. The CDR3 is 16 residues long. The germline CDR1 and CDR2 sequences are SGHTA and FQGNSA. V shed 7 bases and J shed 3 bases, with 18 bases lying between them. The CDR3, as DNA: TGTGCCAGCACCTTGAGAGGGGGTTCGGCTAATGAAAAACTGTTTTTT. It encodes CASTLRGGSANEKLFF.

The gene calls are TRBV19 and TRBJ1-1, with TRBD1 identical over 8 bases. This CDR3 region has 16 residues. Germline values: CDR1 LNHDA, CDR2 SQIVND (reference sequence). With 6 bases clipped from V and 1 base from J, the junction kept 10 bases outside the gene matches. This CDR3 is CASRRSDRGPNTEAFF. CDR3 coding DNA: TGTGCCAGTAGAAGAAGCGACAGGGGACCGAACACTGAAGCTTTCTTT.

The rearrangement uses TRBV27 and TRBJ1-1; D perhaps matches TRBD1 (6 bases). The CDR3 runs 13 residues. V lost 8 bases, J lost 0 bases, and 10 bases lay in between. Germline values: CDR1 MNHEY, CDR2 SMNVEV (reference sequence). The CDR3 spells CASSGALNTEAFF. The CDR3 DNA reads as TGTGCCAGCTCAGGGGCTTTGAACACTGAAGCTTTCTTT.

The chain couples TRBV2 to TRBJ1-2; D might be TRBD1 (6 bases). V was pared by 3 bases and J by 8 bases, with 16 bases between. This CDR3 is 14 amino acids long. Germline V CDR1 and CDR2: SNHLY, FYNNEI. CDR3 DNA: TGTGCCAGCAGTGATGCAACAGGGAATAGGGGCTACACCTTC. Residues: CASSDATGNRGYTF.

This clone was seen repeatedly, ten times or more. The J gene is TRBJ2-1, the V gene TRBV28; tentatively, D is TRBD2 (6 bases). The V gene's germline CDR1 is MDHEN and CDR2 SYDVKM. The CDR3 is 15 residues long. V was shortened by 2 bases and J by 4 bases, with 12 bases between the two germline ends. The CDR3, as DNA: TGTGCCAGCAGTTTAGCAAGCGGGCCTTACAATGAGCAGTTCTTC. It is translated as CASSLASGPYNEQFF.

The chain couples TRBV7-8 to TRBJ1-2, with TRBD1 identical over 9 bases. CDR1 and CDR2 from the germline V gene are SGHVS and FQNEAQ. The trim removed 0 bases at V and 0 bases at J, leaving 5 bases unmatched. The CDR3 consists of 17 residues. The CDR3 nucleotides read TGTGCCAGCAGCTTAGCAGGGACAGGGCGAGCTAACTATGGCTACACCTTC. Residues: CASSLAGTGRANYGYTF.

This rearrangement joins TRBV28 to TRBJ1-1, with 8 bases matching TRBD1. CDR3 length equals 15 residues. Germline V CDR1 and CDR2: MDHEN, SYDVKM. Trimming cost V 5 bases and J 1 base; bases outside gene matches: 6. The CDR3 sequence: CASSGQGTGNTEAFF. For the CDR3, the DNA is TGTGCCAGCAGTGGACAGGGCACCGGGAACACTGAAGCTTTCTTT.

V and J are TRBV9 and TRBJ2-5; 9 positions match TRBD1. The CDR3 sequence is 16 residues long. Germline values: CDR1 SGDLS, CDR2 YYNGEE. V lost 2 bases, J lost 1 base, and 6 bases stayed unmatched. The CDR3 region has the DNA TGTGCCAGCAGCGTGGGGGGACAGGGTAGCCAAGAGACCCAGTACTTC. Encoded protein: CASSVGGQGSQETQYF. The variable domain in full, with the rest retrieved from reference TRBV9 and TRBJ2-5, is DSGVTQTPKHLITATGQRVTLRCSPRSGDLSVYWYQQSLDQGLQFLIQYYNGEERAKGNILERFSAQQFPDLHSELNLSSLELGDSALYFCASSVGGQGSQETQYFGPGTRLLVL.

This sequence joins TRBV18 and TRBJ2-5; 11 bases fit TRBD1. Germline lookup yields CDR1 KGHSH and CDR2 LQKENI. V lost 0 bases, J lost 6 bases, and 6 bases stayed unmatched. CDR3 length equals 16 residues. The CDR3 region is CASSPPDRGRVKTQYF. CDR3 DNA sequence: TGTGCCAGCTCACCACCGGACAGGGGGCGCGTGAAGACCCAGTACTTC.

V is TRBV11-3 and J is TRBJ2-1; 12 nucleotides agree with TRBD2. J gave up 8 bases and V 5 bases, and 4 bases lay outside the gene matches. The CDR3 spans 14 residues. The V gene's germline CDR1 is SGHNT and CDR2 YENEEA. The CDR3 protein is CASSLGLAGDEQFF. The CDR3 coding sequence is TGTGCCAGCAGCCTGGGACTAGCGGGCGATGAGCAGTTCTTC.

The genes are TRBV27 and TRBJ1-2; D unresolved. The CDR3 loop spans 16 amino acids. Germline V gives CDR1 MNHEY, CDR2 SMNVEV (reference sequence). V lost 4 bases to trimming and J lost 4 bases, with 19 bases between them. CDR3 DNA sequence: TGTGCCAGCAGTTCCCAACGCCCCGGGGAGGCCTATGGCTACACCTTC. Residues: CASSSQRPGEAYGYTF.

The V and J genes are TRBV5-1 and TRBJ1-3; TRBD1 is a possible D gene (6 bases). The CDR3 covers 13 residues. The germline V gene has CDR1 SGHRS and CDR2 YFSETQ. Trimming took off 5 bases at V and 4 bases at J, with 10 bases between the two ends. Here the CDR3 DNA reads TGCGCCAGCAGTTCAGGGGCAGGAAACACCATATATTTT. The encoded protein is CASSSGAGNTIYF.

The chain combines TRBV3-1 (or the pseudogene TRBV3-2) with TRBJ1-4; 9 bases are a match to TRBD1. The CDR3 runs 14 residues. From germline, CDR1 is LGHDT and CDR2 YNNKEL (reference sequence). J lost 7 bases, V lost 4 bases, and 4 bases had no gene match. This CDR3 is CASSPGTGSEKLFF. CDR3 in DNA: TGTGCCAGCAGCCCGGGGACAGGGTCTGAAAAACTGTTTTTT.

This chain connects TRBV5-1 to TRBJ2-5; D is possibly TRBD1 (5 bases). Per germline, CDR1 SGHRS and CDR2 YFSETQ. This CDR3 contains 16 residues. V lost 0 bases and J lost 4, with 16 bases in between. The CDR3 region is CASSLGQGFSGETQYF. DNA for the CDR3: TGCGCCAGCAGCTTGGGCCAGGGATTTTCCGGAGAGACCCAGTACTTC. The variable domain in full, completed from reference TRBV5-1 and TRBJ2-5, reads KAGVTQTPRYLIKTRGQQVTLSCSPISGHRSVSWYQQTPGQGLQFLFEYFSETQRNKGNFPGRFSGRQFSNSRSEMNVSTLELGDSALYLCASSLGQGFSGETQYFGPGTRLLVL.

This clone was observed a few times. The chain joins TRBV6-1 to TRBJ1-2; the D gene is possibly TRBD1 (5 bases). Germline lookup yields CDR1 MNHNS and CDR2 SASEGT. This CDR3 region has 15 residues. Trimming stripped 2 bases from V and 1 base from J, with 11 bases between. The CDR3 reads CASSELTGLNYGYTF. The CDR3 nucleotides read TGTGCCAGCAGTGAACTCACAGGCCTTAACTATGGCTACACCTTC.

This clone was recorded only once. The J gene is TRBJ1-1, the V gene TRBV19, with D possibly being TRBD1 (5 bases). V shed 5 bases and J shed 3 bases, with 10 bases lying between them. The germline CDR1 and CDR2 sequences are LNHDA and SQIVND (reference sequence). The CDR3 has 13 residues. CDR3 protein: CASSSDSYTEAFF. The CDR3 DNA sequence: TGTGCCAGTAGTTCCGACAGTTACACTGAAGCTTTCTTT.

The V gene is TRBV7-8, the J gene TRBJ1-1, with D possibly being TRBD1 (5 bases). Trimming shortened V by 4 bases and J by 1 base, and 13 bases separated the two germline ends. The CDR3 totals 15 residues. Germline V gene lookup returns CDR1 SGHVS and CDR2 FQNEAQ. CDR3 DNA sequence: TGTGCCAGCAGCTCGCGGGCCGGGGGGAACACTGAAGCTTTCTTT. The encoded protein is CASSSRAGGNTEAFF.

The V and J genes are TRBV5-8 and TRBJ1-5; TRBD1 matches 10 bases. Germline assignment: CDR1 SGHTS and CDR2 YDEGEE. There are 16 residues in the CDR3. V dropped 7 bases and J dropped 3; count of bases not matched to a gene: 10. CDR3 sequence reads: CASRRLGTGDNQPQHF. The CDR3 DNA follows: TGTGCCAGCCGCCGATTGGGGACAGGGGACAATCAGCCCCAGCATTTT. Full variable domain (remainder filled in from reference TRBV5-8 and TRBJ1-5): EAGVTQSPTHLIKTRGQQATLRCSPISGHTSVYWYQQALGLGLQFLLWYDEGEERNRGNFPPRFSGRQFPNYSSELNVNALELEDSALYLCASRRLGTGDNQPQHFGDGTRLSIL.

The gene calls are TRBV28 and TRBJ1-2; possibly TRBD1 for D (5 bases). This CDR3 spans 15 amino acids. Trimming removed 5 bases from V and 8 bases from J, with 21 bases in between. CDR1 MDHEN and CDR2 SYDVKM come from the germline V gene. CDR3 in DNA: TGTGCCAGCAGTGGCTCGCCCCAGGGCCTGCGCGGCTACACCTTC. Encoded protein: CASSGSPQGLRGYTF.

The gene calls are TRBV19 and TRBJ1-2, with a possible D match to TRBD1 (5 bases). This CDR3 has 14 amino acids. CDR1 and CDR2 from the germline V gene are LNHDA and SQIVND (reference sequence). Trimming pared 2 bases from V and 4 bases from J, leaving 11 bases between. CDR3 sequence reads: CASSIHGRVYGYTF. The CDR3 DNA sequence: TGTGCCAGTAGTATACACGGCAGGGTCTATGGCTACACCTTC.

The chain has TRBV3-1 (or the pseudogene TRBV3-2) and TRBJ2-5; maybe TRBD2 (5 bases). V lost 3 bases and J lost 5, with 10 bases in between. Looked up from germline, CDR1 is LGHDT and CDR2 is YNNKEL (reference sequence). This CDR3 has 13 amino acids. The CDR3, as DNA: TGTGCCAGCAGCCATCTCGAGCGGGAGACCCAGTACTTC. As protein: CASSHLERETQYF.

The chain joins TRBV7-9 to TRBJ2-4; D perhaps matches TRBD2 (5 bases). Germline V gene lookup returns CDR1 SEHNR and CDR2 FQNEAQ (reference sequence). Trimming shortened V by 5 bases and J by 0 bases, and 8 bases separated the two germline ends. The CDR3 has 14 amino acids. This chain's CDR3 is CASSPRGAKNIQYF. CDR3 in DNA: TGTGCCAGCAGCCCCCGGGGAGCCAAAAACATTCAGTACTTC.

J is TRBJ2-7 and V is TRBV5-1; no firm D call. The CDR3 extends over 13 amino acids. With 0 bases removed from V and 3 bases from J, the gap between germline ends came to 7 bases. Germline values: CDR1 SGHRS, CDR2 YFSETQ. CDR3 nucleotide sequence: TGCGCCAGCAGCTTGGTAGAGAACTACGAGCAGTACTTC. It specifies CASSLVENYEQYF.

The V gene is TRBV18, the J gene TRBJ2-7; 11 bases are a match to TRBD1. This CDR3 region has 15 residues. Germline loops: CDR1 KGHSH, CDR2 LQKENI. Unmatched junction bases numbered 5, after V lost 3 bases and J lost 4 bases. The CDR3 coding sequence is TGTGCCAGCTCACCGCGGACAGGGGGCCGTTACGAGCAGTACTTC. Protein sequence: CASSPRTGGRYEQYF.

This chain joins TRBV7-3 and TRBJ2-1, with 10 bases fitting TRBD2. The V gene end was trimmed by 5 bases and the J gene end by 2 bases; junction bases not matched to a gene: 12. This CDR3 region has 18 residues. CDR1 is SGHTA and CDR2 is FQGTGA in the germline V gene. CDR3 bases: TGTGCCAGCAGCCTCGGGCTTAGCGGGAGGATGCCCTACAATGAGCAGTTCTTC. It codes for CASSLGLSGRMPYNEQFF.